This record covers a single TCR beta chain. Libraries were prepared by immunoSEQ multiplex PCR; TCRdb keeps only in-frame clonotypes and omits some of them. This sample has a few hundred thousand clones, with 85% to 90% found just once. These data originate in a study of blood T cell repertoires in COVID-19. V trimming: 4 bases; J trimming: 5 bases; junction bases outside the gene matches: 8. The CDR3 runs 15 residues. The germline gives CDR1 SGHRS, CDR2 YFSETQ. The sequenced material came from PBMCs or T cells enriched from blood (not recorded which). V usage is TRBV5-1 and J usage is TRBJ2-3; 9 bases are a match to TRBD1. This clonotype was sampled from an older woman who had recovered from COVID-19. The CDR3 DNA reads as TGCGCCAGCAGCCGCGGACAGGGGCGGGAAGATACGCAGTATTTT. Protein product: CASSRGQGREDTQYF.